The following is a TCR beta chain sequence with its context. Its antigen is not known. This record comes from a study of T cell repertoires in ileal Crohn's disease. Study in general: Each sample's TCRB immunosequencing used five hundred nanograms of biopsy DNA. The study's findings and limits: Active smokers at surgery had more clonal expansions than non-smokers.

Sequencing used immunoSEQ multiplex PCR; TCRdb keeps in-frame clones, though not all of them. The data show under 4,000 clones, with 85% to 95% seen just once and roughly 3% held by the top ten. Time point described: inflamed ileum from the surgical specimen. CDR3 size: 13 residues. The V gene's germline CDR1 is LNHDA and CDR2 SQIVND (reference sequence). J lost 3 bases, V lost 5 bases, and 3 bases had no gene match. What was sequenced was ileal tissue. This sequence originates from an adult with Crohn's disease. The rearrangement joins TRBV19 to TRBJ1-1; 7 bases map to TRBD1. This CDR3 reads CASSFQGDTEAFF. The CDR3 nucleotides are TGTGCCAGTAGTTTTCAGGGGGACACTGAAGCTTTCTTT. Using reference TRBV19 and TRBJ1-1 for the parts outside the CDR3, the full variable domain is DGGITQSPKYLFRKEGQNVTLSCEQNLNHDAMYWYRQDPGQGLRLIYYSQIVNDFQKGDIAEGYSVSREKKESFPLTVTSAQKNPTAFYLCASSFQGDTEAFFGQGTRLTVV.